This T cell receptor (beta chain) was captured by sequencing in a study of monozygotic twins with inflammatory bowel disease. Study-level points and caveats: Discordant twins had repertoire similarity that did not differ from that of concordant twins, possibly from limited power.

Concerning this clonotype itself: The antigen is undetermined.

The CDR3 length is 14 residues. Germline V lookup: CDR1 SGHRS, CDR2 YFSETQ. Each TCR library used 3,500 to 4,500 ng of total RNA. The UMIs contained a 6-nucleotide sample barcode. They were added by template switching during cDNA synthesis. No DNA is given; TCRdb re-called the 5' RACE reads and lists each CDR3 protein once. Found here are over 200,000 distinct CDR3 sequences; the top ten clones hold around 1.5%. V is TRBV5-1 and J is TRBJ2-3; TCRdb proposes TRBD1, but this gene call is untestable without DNA. The source material was blood. This receptor was obtained from a human donor with ulcerative colitis or Crohn's disease, or a healthy co-twin of an affected twin (not recorded which). CDR3 amino acids: CASRRDTSTDTQYF.